This is a list of T cell receptor beta chains from one sample in a study of regulatory T cells in long-lasting Graves disease. TCRdb re-called the multiplex PCR reads with MiXCR, one entry per CDR3 protein. The sample carries a few hundred thousand distinct CDR3 sequences, roughly a quarter recorded once. The sample here was peripheral blood mononuclear cells (PBMCs), taken when the disease was refractory, from a patient treated with antithyroid drugs. Receptors originate from a female donor with Graves disease. Both conserved end residues are part of each CDR3. The order of the fields is D gene, V gene, clone size, J gene, CDR3 DNA, CDR3 protein. The D gene is left open where the match is weak. Rows give clone size only sometimes, using once, few, many, or a class for an expanded clone.

-	TRBV6-1	few	TRBJ2-5	TGTGCCAGCAGTGCCGGACTACAAGAGACCCAGTACTTC	CASSAGLQETQYF
-	TRBV20-1	-	TRBJ2-7	TGCAGTACTGGGAGACTAGGCTACGAGCAGTACTTC	CSTGRLGYEQYF
-	TRBV20-1	-	TRBJ1-3	TGCAGTGCTAGAGAGCCCCACTCTGGAAACACCATATATTTT	CSAREPHSGNTIYF
TRBD1	TRBV15	many	TRBJ1-2	TGTGCCACCAGCAGAAACGCGGGACAGGGATCCTATGGCTACACCTTC	CATSRNAGQGSYGYTF
-	TRBV27	many	TRBJ2-7	TGTGCCAGCAGCCGTTATACAGGGAGGCAACCAGAGCAGTACTTC	CASSRYTGRQPEQYF
-	TRBV7-9	-	TRBJ2-4	TGTGCCAGCAGCGGATGGGAACTAGCCAAAAACATTCAGTACTTC	CASSGWELAKNIQYF
TRBD2	TRBV3-1	few	TRBJ2-5	TGTGCCAGCAGCCAAGCGGCGGGAGGGGAGACCCAGTACTTC	CASSQAAGGETQYF
-	TRBV20-1	many	TRBJ2-7	TGCAGTGCCAACTCCCCGAGCTCCTACGAGCAGTACTTC	CSANSPSSYEQYF
TRBD2	TRBV4-3	-	TRBJ2-7	TGCGCCAGCAGCCAAGCCCCTACTAGCGGGATCTTCGAGCAGTACTTC	CASSQAPTSGIFEQYF
-	TRBV28	many	TRBJ2-7	TGTGGCGGCCGTGAAGTCTGGTCCTACGAGCAGTACTTC	CGGREVWSYEQYF